One and the same sample provided the 22 T cell receptor beta chains below, sequenced in a study of molecular identifiers for immune sequencing clone quantification. Using its own MiXCR run on the PCR reads, TCRdb lists one record per CDR3 protein. The repertoire has under 100,000 distinct CDR3 sequences, around a quarter of them found once; the top ten carry approximately 0.8%. Sequencing used naive CD8+ T cells from blood, with Jurkat cell RNA spiked in. As for subset: FACS-sorted CD8+CD4-CCR7+CD45RA+ naive T cells. The receptors shown here come from a human donor in good health. Some libraries in this study had Jurkat cell RNA spiked in.

In this sample, this clonotype turned up once. This may be a read error: a much more frequent sequence differs by one nucleotide. The chain combines TRBV4-3 with TRBJ1-1; no clear D. V lost 6 bases and J 0 bases, leaving 17 bases between the germline ends. The CDR3 has 16 amino acids. Germline V gives CDR1 LGHNA, CDR2 YSLEER. CDR3 region: CASRQYIQSLNTEAFF. The CDR3 coding sequence is TGCGCCAGCAGACAATATATACAGTCGCTGAACACTGAAGCTTTCTTT.

This clonotype was found many times. The V call is TRBV7-6, the J call TRBJ2-6; D uncertain. This CDR3 contains 13 residues. The ends were cut back, 6 bases at V and 0 bases at J, with 3 bases in the middle. The germline CDR1 and CDR2 sequences are SGHVS and FNYEAQ. DNA of the CDR3: TGTGCCAGCAGTAGCTCTGGGGCCAACGTCCTGACTTTC. This sequence encodes CASSSSGANVLTF. Drawing the rest from reference TRBV7-6 and TRBJ2-6, the complete variable domain is GAGVSQSPRYKVTKRGQDVALRCDPISGHVSLYWYRQALGQGPEFLTYFNYEAQQDKSGLPNDRFSAERPEGSISTLTIQRTEQRDSAMYRCASSSSGANVLTFGAGSRLTVL.

The genes are TRBV27 and TRBJ1-1, with D possibly being TRBD1 (6 bases). This CDR3 has 17 residues. Per germline, CDR1 MNHEY and CDR2 SMNVEV (reference sequence). V lost 8 bases and J 1 base, leaving 23 bases between the germline ends. CDR3 loop: CASCAIAVQGPNTEAFF. The CDR3, as DNA: TGTGCCAGCTGTGCCATCGCCGTACAGGGACCGAACACTGAAGCTTTCTTT.

For the CDR3, the DNA is TGTGCCAGCAGTTCCTCCGTGATTCCAGAGCCCCCGTACTTC. Translated: CASSSSVIPEPPYF. The chain joins TRBV6-5 to TRBJ2-5; D remains ambiguous. This CDR3 spans 14 amino acids. Germline CDR1 reads MNHEY; CDR2 reads SVGAGI. V was shortened by 4 bases and J by 13 bases, with 22 bases between the two germline ends.

With regard to this clonotype: This may arise from a read error, as a much more abundant clone is one base away. The V call is TRBV7-9, the J call TRBJ2-7; the match to TRBD2 covers 8 bases. Germline V gene lookup returns CDR1 SEHNR and CDR2 FQNEAQ (reference sequence). The CDR3 has 12 residues. DNA for the CDR3: TGTGCCAGTAGCGGGGTCTCGGGGGAGCAGTGCTTC. Amino acid sequence: CASSGVSGEQCF.

This clonotype was detected ten times or more. This rearrangement joins TRBV7-2 to TRBJ2-7; D is unresolved. Germline V gives CDR1 SGHTA, CDR2 FQGNSA. Between the trimmed V and J ends, which lost 5 bases and 3 bases, there was a span of 11 bases. This CDR3 has 13 residues. CDR3 nucleotide sequence: TGTGCCAGCAGCCCGTATGGAAACTACGAGCAGTACTTC. Its translation: CASSPYGNYEQYF. Filled out from reference TRBV7-2 and TRBJ2-7, the complete variable domain reads GAGVSQSPSNKVTEKGKDVELRCDPISGHTALYWYRQSLGQGLEFLIYFQGNSAPDKSGLPSDRFSAERTGGSVSTLTIQRTQQEDSAVYLCASSPYGNYEQYFGPGTRLTVT.

There are many counts of this clonotype. CDR3 nucleotides: TGTGCCAGCAGCTTAGAGCCGGGGATCTACGAGCAGTACTTC. This encodes CASSLEPGIYEQYF. The chain combines TRBV7-8 with TRBJ2-7, with a tentative D call TRBD2 (5 bases). V was clipped by 1 base and J by 3 bases, with 10 bases between them. CDR1 and CDR2 from the germline V gene are SGHVS and FQNEAQ. The CDR3 extends over 14 amino acids.

This clonotype was detected a few times. This chain connects TRBV20-1 to TRBJ2-7; 7 bases line up with TRBD2. J gave up 2 bases and V 6 bases, and 7 bases lay outside the gene matches. CDR1 and CDR2 from the germline V gene are DFQATT and SNEGSKA (reference sequence). This CDR3 has 13 residues. The CDR3 is CSASTSEPYEQYF. The CDR3 bases are TGCAGTGCGAGCACTAGCGAACCCTACGAGCAGTACTTC.

This clonotype came up many times. The chain carries TRBV7-9 and TRBJ1-1; unclear D gene. The CDR3 is made up of 11 amino acids. V was pared by 3 bases and J by 7 bases, with 6 bases between. CDR1 is SEHNR and CDR2 is FQNEAQ in the germline V gene (reference sequence). DNA of the CDR3: TGTGCCAGCAGCTTTTCAGGTGAAGCTTTCTTT. Amino acid sequence: CASSFSGEAFF.

The chain recombines TRBV2 with TRBJ1-2, with D possibly TRBD1 on 5 matching bases. Deletions cut 0 bases from V and 3 bases from J, with 11 bases between. Germline V gives CDR1 SNHLY, CDR2 FYNNEI. The CDR3 consists of 15 residues. CDR3 sequence reads: CASSEAMTDDYGYTF. CDR3 DNA sequence: TGTGCCAGCAGTGAAGCGATGACAGACGACTATGGCTACACCTTC.

This clonotype was observed many times. The rearrangement links TRBV4-1 to TRBJ2-7, with D perhaps TRBD1 or TRBD2 (6 bases each). Per germline, CDR1 MGHRA and CDR2 YSYEKL. This CDR3 comprises 14 residues. Trimming cost V 3 bases and J 2 bases, with 11 bases left between them. The CDR3 sequence: CASSHTGRTYEQYF. CDR3 DNA sequence: TGCGCCAGCAGCCATACAGGGAGGACCTACGAGCAGTACTTC.

With regard to this clonotype: A much larger clone sits a single nucleotide away, making a read error possible. V gene TRBV28 combines with J gene TRBJ2-3, with 7 bases identical to TRBD1. The CDR3 has 14 amino acids. The germline gives CDR1 MDHEN, CDR2 SYDVKM. The CDR3 is CASRRDRVTDMQYF. As DNA, the CDR3 is TGTGCCAGCAGACGCGACAGGGTAACAGATATGCAGTATTTT.

The sample holds many counts of this clonotype. The chain is built from TRBV28 and TRBJ1-4, with D uncertain. Trimming removed 4 bases from V and 2 bases from J, with 11 bases in between. The CDR3 totals 15 residues. Germline-derived CDR1 and CDR2 are MDHEN and SYDVKM. CDR3 sequence reads: CASSSPRWTNEKLFF. CDR3 DNA sequence: TGTGCCAGCAGTTCCCCCCGGTGGACTAATGAAAAACTGTTTTTT.

The chain combines TRBV11-3 with TRBJ2-5; perhaps TRBD1 as D (5 bases). Germline values: CDR1 SGHNT, CDR2 YENEEA. The length of the CDR3 is 13 residues. V was cut by 2 bases and J by 5 bases, with 9 bases left in between. DNA of the CDR3: TGTGCCAGCAGCTTAAGGGGCATCGAGACCCAGTACTTC. Its translation: CASSLRGIETQYF. The whole variable domain, filled in from reference TRBV11-3 and TRBJ2-5, reads EAGVVQSPRYKIIEKKQPVAFWCNPISGHNTLYWYLQNLGQGPELLIRYENEEAVDDSQLPKDRFSAERLKGVDSTLKIQPAELGDSAVYLCASSLRGIETQYFGPGTRLLVL.

This clonotype came up many times. This chain uses TRBV30 with TRBJ2-3; no reliable D call. This CDR3 comprises 13 residues. The V gene lost 0 bases and the J gene lost 4 bases, with 8 bases spanning the gap. Germline V CDR1 and CDR2: GTSNPN, SVGIG (reference sequence). The CDR3 nucleotides read TGTGCCTGGAGTGTCGGGCTGCCAGATACGCAGTATTTT. This gives the protein CAWSVGLPDTQYF. Looking up the rest from reference TRBV30 and TRBJ2-3 gives the full variable domain: SQTIHQWPATLVQPVGSPLSLECTVEGTSNPNLYWYRQAAGRGLQLLFYSVGIGQISSEVPQNLSASRPQDRQFILSSKKLLLSDSGFYLCAWSVGLPDTQYFGPGTRLTVL.

Of note for this clonotype: An end of the junction does not agree with germline; a read error may underlie this. This chain joins TRBV5-3 and TRBJ2-7; D unresolved. TRBV5-3 belongs to the ORF category, with a function that is uncertain. The CDR3 has 14 residues. CDR3 coding DNA: TGTGCCAGCAGCTTTTGGGAAGGGTTGGACGAGCAGTACTTC. Encoded protein: CASSFWEGLDEQYF.

Comments on this clonotype: A clone one base away is much larger, so this may be a read error. The gene calls are TRBV27 and TRBJ2-3; tentatively, D is TRBD1 (6 bases). CDR3 length: 14 amino acids. The germline V gene has CDR1 MNHEY and CDR2 SMNVEV (reference sequence). The CDR3 nucleotides are TGTGCCAGCAGTTTAGGGACACTCACAGCTACGCAGTATTTT. This codes for CASSLGTLTATQYF.

This clonotype was detected only once. A much bigger clone sits one base away, suggesting this may be a read error. The V gene is TRBV4-1, the J gene TRBJ2-3; no firm D call. CDR3 length: 15 residues. V lost 1 base to trimming and J lost 3 bases, with 11 bases between them. Looked up from germline, CDR1 is MGHRA and CDR2 is YSYEKL. The DNA for the CDR3 is TGCGCCAGCAGCCAAGTGCCCGGTCTTACAGATACGCAGTATTTT. Translating it yields CASSQVPGLTDTQYF.

This clonotype showed up just a few times. The gene calls are TRBV7-8 and TRBJ2-3; TRBD1 agrees at 9 bases. The CDR3 covers 15 residues. Per germline, CDR1 SGHVS and CDR2 FQNEAQ. Trimming took 9 bases from V and 3 from J; bases not matched to a gene: 10. CDR3 amino acids: CASSTGTGLTDTQYF. The CDR3 region has the DNA TGTGCCAGTTCGACCGGGACAGGGCTAACAGATACGCAGTATTTT.

This chain joins TRBV20-1 and TRBJ2-3, with TRBD2 identical over 8 bases. This CDR3 is 17 amino acids long. Germline trimming cut 1 base from V and 2 bases from J; bases unmatched to any gene: 11. Germline-derived CDR1 and CDR2 are DFQATT and SNEGSKA (reference sequence). The CDR3 DNA sequence: TGCAGTGCTAGAGGGAGGGGGACTAGTTCTTCCACAGATACGCAGTATTTT. Translated, it gives CSARGRGTSSSTDTQYF.

This clonotype was detected ten times or more. The chain joins TRBV5-1 to TRBJ1-1; D is undetermined. The CDR3 spans 14 residues. V dropped 1 base and J dropped 5 bases, with 12 bases sitting between them. CDR1 and CDR2 from the germline V gene are SGHRS and YFSETQ. The CDR3: CASSLSFGFTEAFF. The DNA for the CDR3 is TGCGCCAGCAGCTTGTCTTTTGGGTTTACTGAAGCTTTCTTT.

This clonotype was counted only a few times. The chain carries TRBV19 and TRBJ2-7; TRBD1 aligns across 11 bases. V dropped 5 bases and J dropped 3; count of bases not matched to a gene: 3. CDR1 and CDR2 (germline): LNHDA, SQIVND (reference sequence). The CDR3 has 14 residues. DNA for the CDR3: TGTGCCAGTAGTCCGGGACAGGGGGACTACGAGCAGTACTTC. It translates to CASSPGQGDYEQYF.